This TCR beta chain originates from a study of T cells expressing NK-cell markers. From the 5' RACE reads, TCRdb lists one entry per CDR3 protein and no DNA. Its table records 550,000 or so distinct CDR3 sequences. The CDR3 spans 17 residues. Per the germline V gene, CDR1 is MNHEY and CDR2 is SMNVEV (reference sequence). V and J are TRBV27 and TRBJ2-2; TCRdb proposes TRBD1, but this gene call is untestable without DNA. This clonotype was sampled from a man between 18 and 29 years old in good health. Source material: blood T cells: a sorted CD56 or NKG2C T cell subset, CD4+ or CD8+ T cells, or bulk PBMC T cells (not recorded which). CDR3 in amino acids: CASSLGVGAVNTGELFF.